This passage covers 18 T cell receptor beta chains from one sample sequenced in a study of cytomegalovirus exposure and HLA in healthy donors. The primer mix had 60 Vbeta and 13 Jbeta primers. Libraries were prepared by immunoSEQ multiplex PCR; TCRdb keeps only in-frame clonotypes and omits some of them. This table holds 50,000 to 65,000 clones, about 77% found once. Sequencing input: PBMCs. The receptors derive from a woman between 25 and 40 years old in good health and CMV-seronegative.

The rearrangement uses TRBV6-6 and TRBJ1-1; D unresolved. The CDR3 has 13 residues. V shed 7 bases and J shed 8 bases, with 17 bases lying between them. The germline CDR1 and CDR2 sequences are MNHNY and SVGAGI (reference sequence). Here the CDR3 reads CASTIYRGSEAFF. Here the CDR3 DNA reads TGTGCCAGCACTATATATCGGGGTTCCGAAGCTTTCTTT.

In its sample, this clone was seen a few times. The chain carries TRBV19 and TRBJ2-2; 10 nucleotides line up with TRBD2. CDR3 length: 14 residues. Germline-derived CDR1 and CDR2 are LNHDA and SQIVND (reference sequence). J was trimmed by 3 bases and V by 10 bases; bases with no gene match: 5. The CDR3 DNA reads as TGTGCCATCAGCGGGAGGGAGGACACCGGGGAGCTGTTTTTT. Translating it yields CAISGREDTGELFF.

This chain connects TRBV4-3 to TRBJ2-3, with D hard to call. The CDR3 length is 15 residues. Trimming removed 0 bases from V and 3 bases from J, with 10 bases in between. Germline CDR1 is LGHNA and CDR2 is YSLEER. The CDR3: CASSQDQVGTDTQYF. The CDR3 region has the DNA TGCGCCAGCAGCCAAGATCAGGTTGGGACAGATACGCAGTATTTT.

This chain joins TRBV4-3 and TRBJ2-3; a weak D match, TRBD2 (6 bases). CDR1 and CDR2 (germline): LGHNA, YSLEER. The CDR3 length is 15 residues. The germline V and J ends were trimmed by 0 bases and 5 bases, with 12 bases remaining between them. CDR3 nucleotide sequence: TGCGCCAGCAGCCAAGAGACTAGAGAGGTAGATACGCAGTATTTT. As protein: CASSQETREVDTQYF.

The chain combines TRBV11-2 with TRBJ2-7, with 13 bases identical to TRBD2. In germline, CDR1 is SGHAT, CDR2 FQNNGV. This CDR3 spans 16 amino acids. V lost 3 bases to trimming and J lost 2 bases; unmatched junction nucleotides: 4. The CDR3 is CASSFTSGRAPYEQYF. Here the CDR3 DNA reads TGTGCCAGCAGCTTCACTAGCGGGAGGGCCCCCTACGAGCAGTACTTC. Filled out from reference TRBV11-2 and TRBJ2-7, the complete variable domain reads EAGVAQSPRYKIIEKRQSVAFWCNPISGHATLYWYQQILGQGPKLLIQFQNNGVVDDSQLPKDRFSAERLKGVDSTLKIQPAKLEDSAVYLCASSFTSGRAPYEQYFGPGTRLTVT.

V gene TRBV18 combines with J gene TRBJ2-1, with a weak D call TRBD1 (5 bases). The CDR3 extends over 15 amino acids. The germline V gene has CDR1 KGHSH and CDR2 LQKENI. Trimming pared 5 bases from V and 0 bases from J, leaving 11 bases between. CDR3 bases: TGTGCCAGCTCAAACCGACAGAGCTCCTACAATGAGCAGTTCTTC. Translated: CASSNRQSSYNEQFF.

On this clone: The junction differs from germline at one of its ends, possibly a read error. The chain links TRBV7-2 to TRBJ1-6, with a tentative D call TRBD1 (6 bases). The CDR3 loop spans 13 amino acids. Germline V gives CDR1 SGHTA, CDR2 FQGNSA. CDR3 sequence reads: CASTLQGWSPLHF. In nucleotides, the CDR3 is TGTGCCAGCACCTTACAGGGATGGTCACCCCTCCACTTT.

The chain couples TRBV7-8 to TRBJ2-1; TRBD1 aligns across 8 bases. Germline V gene data show CDR1 as SGHVS and CDR2 as FQNEAQ. The trim removed 6 bases at V and 5 bases at J, leaving 9 bases unmatched. The CDR3 contains 15 residues. The CDR3 nucleotides are TGTGCCAGCAGACAGCCGGGACAGGATAACAATGAGCAGTTCTTC. The encoded protein is CASRQPGQDNNEQFF.

This clone was seen a few times. The rearrangement joins TRBV18 to TRBJ1-1; no clear D. Trimming shortened V by 2 bases and J by 1 base, and 8 bases separated the two germline ends. This CDR3 has 14 amino acids. Germline V gene sequence: CDR1 KGHSH, CDR2 LQKENI. This CDR3 is CASSPEEGNTEAFF. CDR3 sequence (DNA): TGTGCCAGCTCACCAGAGGAGGGGAACACTGAAGCTTTCTTT.

The rearrangement links TRBV27 to TRBJ1-6, with D hard to call. Germline V CDR1 and CDR2: MNHEY, SMNVEV (reference sequence). The CDR3 has 14 residues. V dropped 7 bases and J dropped 1 base, with 8 bases sitting between them. The CDR3 sequence: CASTPGSYNSPLHF. DNA of the CDR3: TGTGCCAGCACTCCCGGGTCCTATAATTCACCCCTCCACTTT.

This clone was seen just once. The rearrangement uses TRBV2 and TRBJ1-5; 12 bases are a match to TRBD1. Trimming cost V 6 bases and J 0 bases; bases outside gene matches: 3. The CDR3 extends over 16 amino acids. Germline V gene data show CDR1 as SNHLY and CDR2 as FYNNEI. In DNA, the CDR3 is TGTGCCAGCAGGGGACAGGGGGCGCTTAGCAATCAGCCCCAGCATTTT. The encoded protein is CASRGQGALSNQPQHF.

The CDR3: CASSFTRDEQYF. DNA of the CDR3: TGTGCCAGCAGCTTTACTAGGGACGAGCAGTACTTC. The chain recombines TRBV5-8 with TRBJ2-7; a possible D gene is TRBD2 (5 bases). Germline assignment: CDR1 SGHTS and CDR2 YDEGEE. The length of the CDR3 is 12 residues. Trimming took off 2 bases at V and 5 bases at J, with 8 bases between the two ends.

The gene calls are TRBV5-6 and TRBJ2-3, with D possibly matching TRBD2 (5 bases). The V gene's germline CDR1 is SGHDT and CDR2 YYEEEE. This CDR3 is 15 amino acids long. The V end was cut by 6 bases, the J end by 0 bases, with 14 bases between. CDR3 protein: CASILTGSSTDTQYF. CDR3 bases: TGTGCCAGCATCCTCACGGGGTCCAGCACAGATACGCAGTATTTT.

This chain joins TRBV19 and TRBJ1-1; D perhaps matches TRBD1 (5 bases). Germline CDR1 reads LNHDA; CDR2 reads SQIVND (reference sequence). V lost 5 bases and J 4 bases, leaving 8 bases between the germline ends. CDR3 size: 12 residues. Written as DNA, the CDR3 is TGTGCCAGTAGTTTGCAGGGCACTGAAGCTTTCTTT. Protein sequence: CASSLQGTEAFF.

Turning to this clone: This CDR3 is also generated by other DNA sequences in the sample. The gene calls are TRBV29-1 and TRBJ1-3; the D gene is possibly TRBD1 (5 bases). This CDR3 region has 14 residues. Germline V CDR1 and CDR2: SQVTM, ANQGSEA. V lost 1 base to trimming and J lost 0 bases, with 7 bases between them. In DNA, the CDR3 is TGCAGCGTTGAAGTAACAGGCTCTGGAAACACCATATATTTT. Amino acid sequence: CSVEVTGSGNTIYF.

This clone was counted once. The chain recombines TRBV9 with TRBJ2-5; 9 bases agree with TRBD2. Trimming at V came to 0 bases and at J to 2 bases, leaving 11 bases not matched to a gene. This CDR3 spans 18 amino acids. Germline CDR1 reads SGDLS; CDR2 reads YYNGEE. The CDR3 spells CASSVGTYGTSSQETQYF. The CDR3 DNA follows: TGTGCCAGCAGCGTAGGAACCTATGGGACTAGCTCGCAAGAGACCCAGTACTTC.

This chain links TRBV7-6 with TRBJ2-7; 13 positions agree with TRBD2. From germline, CDR1 is SGHVS and CDR2 FNYEAQ. The CDR3 covers 15 residues. V was clipped by 2 bases and J by 7 bases; unmatched bases: 5. Here the CDR3 reads CASSLRTSGSGEQYV. DNA for the CDR3: TGTGCCAGCAGCTTAAGGACTAGCGGGAGTGGGGAGCAGTACGTC.

The chain links TRBV5-1 to TRBJ2-5; TRBD1 is a possible D gene (6 bases). The germline V and J ends were trimmed by 0 bases and 5 bases, with 14 bases remaining between them. This CDR3 contains 15 residues. Germline CDR1 is SGHRS and CDR2 is YFSETQ. Here the CDR3 reads CASSLEQGDWETQYF. CDR3 DNA sequence: TGCGCCAGCAGCTTGGAACAGGGAGACTGGGAGACCCAGTACTTC.